A selection of T cell receptor beta chains follows, all from one sample in a study of T cells after yellow fever vaccination. TCRdb processed the 5' RACE reads anew with MiXCR; each CDR3 protein has one entry. This table has a few hundred thousand distinct CDR3 sequences, about 8.3% appearing once. The material sequenced was PBMCs, taken about 49 days after the first yellow fever vaccination. These receptors were collected from a man younger than 35 who received the YFV17D yellow fever vaccine. Both conserved end residues are part of each CDR3. The order of the fields is D gene, J gene, clone size, V gene, CDR3 DNA, CDR3 protein. D genes are given only for firm matches. The size entry is marked missing in some rows and otherwise reads once, few, many or a size class.

D: TRBD1
J: TRBJ2-1
size: -
V: TRBV5-5
DNA: TGTGCCAGCAGCTTGTTGGGACAGAATGAGCAGTTCTTC
CDR3: CASSLLGQNEQFF

D: TRBD1
J: TRBJ1-5
size: few
V: TRBV6-1
DNA: TGTGCCATCCAGGGGGCGCGAGACAATCAGCCCCAGCATTTT
CDR3: CAIQGARDNQPQHF

D: TRBD1
J: TRBJ1-1
size: -
V: TRBV6-1
DNA: TGTGCCAGCAATCGACAGGGAGTGAACACTGAAGCTTTCTTT
CDR3: CASNRQGVNTEAFF

D: TRBD1
J: TRBJ1-6
size: -
V: TRBV27
DNA: TGTGCCAGCAGTTTAAAGTGGTGGGGACAGGGTGGTTCACCCCTCCACTTT
CDR3: CASSLKWWGQGGSPLHF

D: -
J: TRBJ1-1
size: few
V: TRBV20-1
DNA: TGCAGTGCTAGGTCACGTGGCACTGAAGCTTTCTTT
CDR3: CSARSRGTEAFF

D: -
J: TRBJ2-7
size: -
V: TRBV5-4
DNA: TGTGCCAGCAGCTTCAGTAGTTCATACCCGGGCGAGCAGTACTTC
CDR3: CASSFSSSYPGEQYF

D: -
J: TRBJ2-2
size: few
V: TRBV10-3
DNA: TGTGCCATCAGTGAAGACGACACCGGGGAGCTGTTTTTT
CDR3: CAISEDDTGELFF

D: -
J: TRBJ2-5
size: -
V: TRBV3-1
DNA: TGTGCCAGCAGCCAAGATCGGGGTCCGCAGGAGACCCAGTACTTC
CDR3: CASSQDRGPQETQYF

D: -
J: TRBJ2-2
size: -
V: TRBV12-5
DNA: TGTGCTAGTGGTTTGGATGTAGCGGGGGAGCTGTTTTTT
CDR3: CASGLDVAGELFF

D: -
J: TRBJ1-5
size: many
V: TRBV11-1
DNA: TGTGCCAGCAGCTTATCCGACTATCAGCCCCAGCATTTT
CDR3: CASSLSDYQPQHF

D: -
J: TRBJ2-1
size: -
V: TRBV5-1
DNA: TGCGCCAGCAGCTTGGTTGAGGTGGGAGCGAATGAGCAGTTCTTC
CDR3: CASSLVEVGANEQFF

D: -
J: TRBJ1-4
size: -
V: TRBV5-1
DNA: TGCGCCAGCACATATACACAGGCCAGGGGAAATGAAAAACTGTTTTTT
CDR3: CASTYTQARGNEKLFF

D: -
J: TRBJ2-7
size: -
V: TRBV11-2
DNA: TGTGCCAGCAGCTTAGATCGGGACACGTACTTC
CDR3: CASSLDRDTYF

D: TRBD1
J: TRBJ1-3
size: many
V: TRBV12-3/TRBV12-4
DNA: TGTGCCAGCAGGAGACAGGGGGCTGGAAACACCATATATTTT
CDR3: CASRRQGAGNTIYF

D: -
J: TRBJ1-3
size: -
V: TRBV5-1
DNA: TGCGCCAGCAGTTCAGACAGCTCTGGAAACACCATATATTTT
CDR3: CASSSDSSGNTIYF

D: -
J: TRBJ2-2
size: few
V: TRBV7-2
DNA: TGTGCCAGCAGCTTCTTTACCGGGGAGCTGTTTTTT
CDR3: CASSFFTGELFF

D: -
J: TRBJ2-3
size: few
V: TRBV20-1
DNA: TGCAGTGCGCGCCCCCCACCTCATAGCACAGATACGCAGTATTTT
CDR3: CSARPPPHSTDTQYF

D: -
J: TRBJ1-5
size: -
V: TRBV6-1
DNA: TGTGCCTGCCGGTTTGAGGTCTCTTTCAATCAGCCCCAGCATTTT
CDR3: CACRFEVSFNQPQHF

D: -
J: TRBJ1-5
size: -
V: TRBV20-1
DNA: TGCAGTGCTAGTCGGGGGTTCGTCCAGCCCCAGCATTTT
CDR3: CSASRGFVQPQHF

D: TRBD1
J: TRBJ2-5
size: -
V: TRBV4-2
DNA: TGTGCCAGCAGCCAAGATGAATACAGGGGAAGACCCCAGTACTTC
CDR3: CASSQDEYRGRPQYF

D: -
J: TRBJ2-3
size: -
V: TRBV12-3/TRBV12-4
DNA: TGTGCCAGCAGTTTCTTTAGCGGTCGCACAGATACGCAGTATTTT
CDR3: CASSFFSGRTDTQYF

D: TRBD1
J: TRBJ1-3
size: -
V: TRBV5-5
DNA: TGTGCCAGCAGCGGGACAGGGAGCTCTGGAAACACCATATATTTT
CDR3: CASSGTGSSGNTIYF

D: -
J: TRBJ2-3
size: few
V: TRBV28
DNA: TGTGCCACCGAATCCAGGGGGCGGGAGCCCACAGATACGCAGTATTTT
CDR3: CATESRGREPTDTQYF

D: -
J: TRBJ1-5
size: few
V: TRBV28
DNA: TGTGCCAGCAGTTTATGGGAGGGTAATGACCCCCAGCATTTT
CDR3: CASSLWEGNDPQHF

D: -
J: TRBJ2-2
size: -
V: TRBV29-1
DNA: TGCAGCGTTGCAGCCCAGTTAAACACCGGGGAGCTGTTTTTT
CDR3: CSVAAQLNTGELFF

D: TRBD2
J: TRBJ2-1
size: few
V: TRBV7-8
DNA: TGTGCCAGCAGCCCATGGACTAGCGGGAACAATGAGCAGTTCTTC
CDR3: CASSPWTSGNNEQFF

D: TRBD1
J: TRBJ1-5
size: few
V: TRBV2
DNA: TGTGCCAGCAGTGGTGGACAGGCTTTGAATCAGCCCCAGCATTTT
CDR3: CASSGGQALNQPQHF

D: -
J: TRBJ2-2
size: -
V: TRBV12-3/TRBV12-4
DNA: TGTGCCAGCAGTTTAGGTACCGACGGGGAGCTGTTTTTT
CDR3: CASSLGTDGELFF

D: -
J: TRBJ2-5
size: few
V: TRBV5-1
DNA: TGCGCCAGCAGCGCAGCCGGGAAGGAGACCCAGTACTTC
CDR3: CASSAAGKETQYF

D: -
J: TRBJ2-3
size: few
V: TRBV28
DNA: TGTGCCAGCAGCCCGGAGCTCCTAGCTTCGGATACGCAGTATTTT
CDR3: CASSPELLASDTQYF

D: TRBD2
J: TRBJ2-3
size: -
V: TRBV30
DNA: TGTGCCTCCCCCGGGACTAGCCCCCGCACAGATACGCAGTATTTT
CDR3: CASPGTSPRTDTQYF

D: -
J: TRBJ2-2
size: -
V: TRBV29-1
DNA: TGCAGCGTTCCCCTGGACTTCCACTCCCCCGGGGAGCTGTTTTTT
CDR3: CSVPLDFHSPGELFF

D: TRBD1
J: TRBJ2-2
size: -
V: TRBV24-1
DNA: TGTGCCACCAGTGATTTGAAAAGAGGGACAGACCCGAACACCGGGGAGCTGTTTTTT
CDR3: CATSDLKRGTDPNTGELFF

D: -
J: TRBJ1-1
size: few
V: TRBV20-1
DNA: TGCAGTGCTAGACAGGGGACCATGAACACTGAAGCTTTCTTT
CDR3: CSARQGTMNTEAFF

D: -
J: TRBJ2-3
size: few
V: TRBV14
DNA: TGTGCCAGCAGCCAAGTGGCCGGGGCGGGAGATACGCAGTATTTT
CDR3: CASSQVAGAGDTQYF

D: -
J: TRBJ2-5
size: few
V: TRBV7-7
DNA: TGTGCTAGCAGCTTAGAAGGGGGGACAGACCAAGAGACCCAGTACTTC
CDR3: CASSLEGGTDQETQYF

D: -
J: TRBJ2-3
size: many
V: TRBV12-3/TRBV12-4
DNA: TGTGCCAGCAGTTATTCTAGCGGCACAGATACGCAGTATTTT
CDR3: CASSYSSGTDTQYF

D: -
J: TRBJ2-7
size: -
V: TRBV29-1
DNA: TGCAGCGTTGAGCTGGGATCCCACGAGCAGTACTTC
CDR3: CSVELGSHEQYF

D: -
J: TRBJ2-1
size: -
V: TRBV3-1
DNA: TGTGCCAGCAGCCAAGTCGGCGGGGTGACCTACAATGAGCAGTTCTTC
CDR3: CASSQVGGVTYNEQFF

D: -
J: TRBJ2-2
size: few
V: TRBV5-1
DNA: TGCGCCAGCAGCTTAGGAGACGACACCGGGGAGCTGTTTTTT
CDR3: CASSLGDDTGELFF

D: TRBD1
J: TRBJ2-1
size: -
V: TRBV10-3
DNA: TGTGCCATCAGCACCGGGACAGCTGGCTACAATGAGCAGTTCTTC
CDR3: CAISTGTAGYNEQFF

D: TRBD1
J: TRBJ1-5
size: -
V: TRBV7-8
DNA: TGTGCCAGCAGCCAGACAGGGTCCATTCAGCCCCAGCATTTT
CDR3: CASSQTGSIQPQHF

D: -
J: TRBJ2-2
size: many
V: TRBV7-9
DNA: TGTGCCAGCAGCCCGCGTAACACCGGGGAGCTGTTTTTT
CDR3: CASSPRNTGELFF

D: TRBD1
J: TRBJ2-5
size: few
V: TRBV5-1
DNA: TGCGCCAGCAGCTTGGCCGGACAGGGGGCAGGGAAGACCCAGTACTTC
CDR3: CASSLAGQGAGKTQYF

D: TRBD2
J: TRBJ2-1
size: many
V: TRBV4-2
DNA: TGTGCCAGCAGCCAAACTAGCGGGGGGGCCAATGAGCAGTTCTTC
CDR3: CASSQTSGGANEQFF

D: -
J: TRBJ1-2
size: -
V: TRBV9
DNA: TGTGCCAGCAGCGTACCTGGAAGGGGCCTAGCGGGCTACACCTTC
CDR3: CASSVPGRGLAGYTF